Here is one TCR beta chain with its context. As yet, its antigen is unknown. The sample belongs to a study of cytomegalovirus exposure and HLA in healthy donors. The CDR3 totals 15 residues. CDR1 and CDR2 (germline): SGHDT, YYEEEE. V dropped 4 bases and J dropped 5; count of bases not matched to a gene: 7. Broader study findings: The study found most TCR sequences rare, yet found some public TCRs in many donors. The classifier reportedly diagnosed cytomegalovirus status with high specificity and sensitivity. There were around 160 TCR beta chains listed as cytomegalovirus-associated.

Data came from immunoSEQ multiplex PCR; TCRdb stores just in-frame clones and leaves some out. Here the sample spans tens of thousands of clones, about 94% being singletons. The chain is built from TRBV5-6 and TRBJ1-5; 9 bases agree with TRBD1. The receptor comes from a young woman in good health and CMV-seropositive. The specimen was PBMCs. The CDR3 protein is CASSTLRDRDQPQHF. CDR3 nucleotides: TGTGCCAGCAGCACCCTCCGGGACAGGGATCAGCCCCAGCATTTT. Looking up the rest from reference TRBV5-6 and TRBJ1-5 gives the full variable domain: DAGVTQSPTHLIKTRGQQVTLRCSPKSGHDTVSWYQQALGQGPQFIFQYYEEEERQRGNFPDRFSGHQFPNYSSELNVNALLLGDSALYLCASSTLRDRDQPQHFGDGTRLSIL.